This T cell receptor beta chain was captured by sequencing in a study of CD8+ T cells in alopecia areata. The CDR3 covers 16 residues. CDR1 is WSHSY, CDR2 SAAADI, per germline. Trimming pared 3 bases from V and 5 bases from J, leaving 19 bases between. Isolated RNA was reverse transcribed into cDNA used as the sequencing template. Only in-frame clones appear in the TCRdb table, and some are missing; sequencing was by immunoSEQ multiplex PCR. The sample has about 150,000 clones; about nine tenths are singletons. The source material was CD8+ T cells sorted from blood, sampled at week 0. The TCR was taken from a human donor with alopecia areata. The chain is built from TRBV10-2 and TRBJ2-5; D not certain. This CDR3 reads CASSDSEGAGFETQYF. The CDR3 nucleotides are TGCGCCAGCAGTGACTCGGAAGGAGCAGGATTTGAGACCCAGTACTTC.